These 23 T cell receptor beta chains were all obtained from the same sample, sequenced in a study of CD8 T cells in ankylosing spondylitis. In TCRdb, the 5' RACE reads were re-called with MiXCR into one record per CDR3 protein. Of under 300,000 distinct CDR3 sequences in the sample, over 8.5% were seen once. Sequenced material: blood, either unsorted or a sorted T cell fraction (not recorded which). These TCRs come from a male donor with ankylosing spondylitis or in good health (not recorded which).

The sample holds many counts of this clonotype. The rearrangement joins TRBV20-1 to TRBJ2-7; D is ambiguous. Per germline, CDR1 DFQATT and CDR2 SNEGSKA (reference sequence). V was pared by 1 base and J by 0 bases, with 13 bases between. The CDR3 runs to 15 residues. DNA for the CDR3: TGCAGTGCTAGAGCCCCCGGTACCTACTCCTACGAGCAGTACTTC. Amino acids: CSARAPGTYSYEQYF.

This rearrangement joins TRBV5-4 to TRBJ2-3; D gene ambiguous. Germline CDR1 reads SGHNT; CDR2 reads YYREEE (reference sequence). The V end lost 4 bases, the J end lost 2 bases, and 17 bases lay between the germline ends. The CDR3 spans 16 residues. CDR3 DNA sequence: TGTGCCAGCAGCCACCGACATGGCATCAACACAGATACGCAGTATTTT. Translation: CASSHRHGINTDTQYF. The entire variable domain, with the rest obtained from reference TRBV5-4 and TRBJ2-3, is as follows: ETGVTQSPTHLIKTRGQQVTLRCSSQSGHNTVSWYQQALGQGPQFIFQYYREEENGRGNFPPRFSGLQFPNYSSELNVNALELDDSALYLCASSHRHGINTDTQYFGPGTRLTVL.

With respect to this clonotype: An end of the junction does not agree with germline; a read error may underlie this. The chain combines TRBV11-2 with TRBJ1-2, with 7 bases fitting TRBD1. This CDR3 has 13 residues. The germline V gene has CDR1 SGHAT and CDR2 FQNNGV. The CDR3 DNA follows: TGTGCCAGCAGCTTAGGACAGGGCTATGTCTACACCTTC. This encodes CASSLGQGYVYTF.

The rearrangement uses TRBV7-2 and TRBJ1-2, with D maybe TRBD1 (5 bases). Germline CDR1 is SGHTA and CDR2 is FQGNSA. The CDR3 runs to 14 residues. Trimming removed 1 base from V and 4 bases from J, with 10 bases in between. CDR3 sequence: CASSLVFQGYGYTF. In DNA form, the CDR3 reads TGTGCCAGCAGCTTAGTTTTCCAGGGCTATGGCTACACCTTC.

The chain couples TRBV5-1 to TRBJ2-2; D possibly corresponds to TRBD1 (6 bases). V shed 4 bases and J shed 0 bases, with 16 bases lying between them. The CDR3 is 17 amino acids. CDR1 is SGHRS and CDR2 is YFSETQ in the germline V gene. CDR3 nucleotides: TGCGCCAGCAGCCTTTTGGGACACCTTACGAACACCGGGGAGCTGTTTTTT. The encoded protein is CASSLLGHLTNTGELFF.

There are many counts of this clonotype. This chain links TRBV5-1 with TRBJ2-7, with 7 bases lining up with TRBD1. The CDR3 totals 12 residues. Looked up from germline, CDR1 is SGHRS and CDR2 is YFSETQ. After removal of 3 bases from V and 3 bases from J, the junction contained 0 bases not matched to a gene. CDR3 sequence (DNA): TGCGCCAGCAGCTACAGGGGCTACGAGCAGTACTTC. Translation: CASSYRGYEQYF.

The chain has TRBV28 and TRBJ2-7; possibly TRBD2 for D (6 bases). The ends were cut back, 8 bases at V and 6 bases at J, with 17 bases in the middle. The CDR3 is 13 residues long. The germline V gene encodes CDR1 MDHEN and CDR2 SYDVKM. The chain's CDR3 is CASSLAGLGEQYF. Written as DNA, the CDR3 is TGTGCCAGCTCCTTGGCGGGACTCGGCGAGCAGTACTTC.

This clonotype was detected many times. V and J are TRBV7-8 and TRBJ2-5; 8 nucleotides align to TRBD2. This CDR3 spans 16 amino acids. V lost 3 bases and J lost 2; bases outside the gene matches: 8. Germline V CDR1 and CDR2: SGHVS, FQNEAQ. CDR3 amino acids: CASSLAPGGGQETQYF. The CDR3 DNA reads TGTGCCAGCAGCTTGGCCCCGGGAGGGGGTCAAGAGACCCAGTACTTC.

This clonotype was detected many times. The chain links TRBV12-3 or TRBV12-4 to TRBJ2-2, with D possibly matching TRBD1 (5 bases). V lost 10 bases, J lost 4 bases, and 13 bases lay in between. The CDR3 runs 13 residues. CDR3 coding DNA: TGTGCCACCTCCAGGGCCGCCACCGGGGAGCTGTTTTTT. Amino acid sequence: CATSRAATGELFF.

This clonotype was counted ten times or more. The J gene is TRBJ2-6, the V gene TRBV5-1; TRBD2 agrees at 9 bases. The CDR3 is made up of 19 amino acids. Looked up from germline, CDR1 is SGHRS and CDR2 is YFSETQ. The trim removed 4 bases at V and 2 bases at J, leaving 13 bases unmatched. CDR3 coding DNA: TGCGCCAGCAGCAGAGCATCTAGCGGGAAACATCCTGGGGCCAACGTCCTGACTTTC. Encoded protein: CASSRASSGKHPGANVLTF.

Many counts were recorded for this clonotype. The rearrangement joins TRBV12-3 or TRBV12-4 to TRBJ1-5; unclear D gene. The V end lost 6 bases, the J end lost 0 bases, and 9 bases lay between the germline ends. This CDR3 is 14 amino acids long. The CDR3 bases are TGTGCCAGCAGCGTCGGGTCTAGCAATCAGCCCCAGCATTTT. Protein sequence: CASSVGSSNQPQHF.

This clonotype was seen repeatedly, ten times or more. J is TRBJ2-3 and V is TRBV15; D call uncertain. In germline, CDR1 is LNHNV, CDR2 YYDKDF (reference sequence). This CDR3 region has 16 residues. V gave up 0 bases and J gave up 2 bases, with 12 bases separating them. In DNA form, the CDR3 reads TGTGCCACCAGCAGAGATCCCACTATCTACACAGATACGCAGTATTTT. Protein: CATSRDPTIYTDTQYF. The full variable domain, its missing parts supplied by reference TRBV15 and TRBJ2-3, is DAMVIQNPRYQVTQFGKPVTLSCSQTLNHNVMYWYQQKSSQAPKLLFHYYDKDFNNEADTPDNFQSRRPNTSFCFLDIRSPGLGDTAMYLCATSRDPTIYTDTQYFGPGTRLTVL.

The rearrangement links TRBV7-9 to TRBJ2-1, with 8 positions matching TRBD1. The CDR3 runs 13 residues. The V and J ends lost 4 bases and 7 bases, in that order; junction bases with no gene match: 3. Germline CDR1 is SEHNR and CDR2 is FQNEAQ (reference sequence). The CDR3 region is CASSSDRGNEQFF. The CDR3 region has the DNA TGTGCCAGCAGCTCTGACAGGGGTAATGAGCAGTTCTTC.

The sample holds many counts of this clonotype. The CDR3 here is CSVRGQDNQPQHF. CDR3 in DNA: TGCAGCGTGCGAGGGCAGGACAATCAGCCCCAGCATTTT. This chain joins TRBV29-1 and TRBJ1-5; D remains ambiguous. Germline values: CDR1 SQVTM, CDR2 ANQGSEA. The CDR3 is 13 residues long. Trimming took 6 bases from V and 3 from J, leaving 12 bases between them.

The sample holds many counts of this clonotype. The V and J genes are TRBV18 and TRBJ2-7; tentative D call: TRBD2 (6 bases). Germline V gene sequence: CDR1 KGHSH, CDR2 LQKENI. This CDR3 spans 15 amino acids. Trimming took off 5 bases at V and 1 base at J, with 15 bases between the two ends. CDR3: CASSTGTGGSYEQYF. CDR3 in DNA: TGTGCCAGCTCAACCGGGACTGGGGGATCCTACGAGCAGTACTTC.

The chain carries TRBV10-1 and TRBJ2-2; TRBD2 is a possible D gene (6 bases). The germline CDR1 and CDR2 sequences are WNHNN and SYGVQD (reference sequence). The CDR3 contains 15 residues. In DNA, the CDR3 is TGCCCCCGGAGGGTAGGGCAGGTTAACACCGGGGAGCTGTTTTTT. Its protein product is CPRRVGQVNTGELFF.

CDR3 region: CASSIGQGTDTQYF. Written as DNA, the CDR3 is TGTGCCAGCTCCATCGGACAGGGTACAGATACGCAGTATTTT. The J gene is TRBJ2-3, the V gene TRBV28, with TRBD1 matching over 8 bases. The germline V gene encodes CDR1 MDHEN and CDR2 SYDVKM. V shed 8 bases and J 3 bases; nucleotides not matched to a gene: 7. CDR3 length equals 14 residues. The full variable domain, in which reference TRBV28 and TRBJ2-3 provide the parts outside the CDR3, is DVKVTQSSRYLVKRTGEKVFLECVQDMDHENMFWYRQDPGLGLRLIYFSYDVKMKEKGDIPEGYSVSREKKERFSLILESASTNQTSMYLCASSIGQGTDTQYFGPGTRLTVL.

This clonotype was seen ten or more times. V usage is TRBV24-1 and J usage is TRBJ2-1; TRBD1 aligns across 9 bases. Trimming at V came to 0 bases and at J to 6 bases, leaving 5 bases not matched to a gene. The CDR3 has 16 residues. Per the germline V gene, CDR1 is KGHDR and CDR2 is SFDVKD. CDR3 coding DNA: TGTGCCACCAGTGATTTGCGACAGGGGGGTTTCAATGAGCAGTTCTTC. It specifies CATSDLRQGGFNEQFF.

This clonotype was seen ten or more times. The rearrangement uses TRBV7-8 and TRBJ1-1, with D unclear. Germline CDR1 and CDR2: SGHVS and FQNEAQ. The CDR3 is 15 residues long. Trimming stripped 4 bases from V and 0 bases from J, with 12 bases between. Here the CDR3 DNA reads TGTGCCAGCAGCTACAACACCGGTATGAACACTGAAGCTTTCTTT. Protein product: CASSYNTGMNTEAFF.

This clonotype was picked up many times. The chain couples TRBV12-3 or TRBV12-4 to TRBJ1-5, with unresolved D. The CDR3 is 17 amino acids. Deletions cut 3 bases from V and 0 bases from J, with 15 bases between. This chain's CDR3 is CASSLAPTGYSNQPQHF. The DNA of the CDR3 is TGTGCCAGCAGTTTGGCCCCAACGGGTTATAGCAATCAGCCCCAGCATTTT.

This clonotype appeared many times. For the CDR3, the DNA is TGCGCCAGCAGCTCTAGCGGGGTGTCTTACGAGCAGTACTTC. Translating it yields CASSSSGVSYEQYF. The chain is built from TRBV5-1 and TRBJ2-7; TRBD2 matches at 9 bases. This CDR3 contains 14 residues. Germline CDR1 and CDR2: SGHRS and YFSETQ. V lost 3 bases to trimming and J lost 4 bases; unmatched junction nucleotides: 5.

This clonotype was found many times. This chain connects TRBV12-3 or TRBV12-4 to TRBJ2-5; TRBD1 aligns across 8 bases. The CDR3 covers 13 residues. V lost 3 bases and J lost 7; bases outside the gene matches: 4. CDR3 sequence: CASSLGQEGTQYF. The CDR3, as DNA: TGTGCCAGCAGTTTGGGACAGGAAGGGACCCAGTACTTC.

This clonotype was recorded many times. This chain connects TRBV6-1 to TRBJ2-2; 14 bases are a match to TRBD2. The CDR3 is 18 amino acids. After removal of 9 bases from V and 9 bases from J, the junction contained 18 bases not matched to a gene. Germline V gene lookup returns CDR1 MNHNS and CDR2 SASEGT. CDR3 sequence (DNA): TGTGCCAGTTCTCCCGGGACTAGCGGGGGCCCCCGGGTCTGGGAGCTGTTTTTT. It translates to CASSPGTSGGPRVWELFF.